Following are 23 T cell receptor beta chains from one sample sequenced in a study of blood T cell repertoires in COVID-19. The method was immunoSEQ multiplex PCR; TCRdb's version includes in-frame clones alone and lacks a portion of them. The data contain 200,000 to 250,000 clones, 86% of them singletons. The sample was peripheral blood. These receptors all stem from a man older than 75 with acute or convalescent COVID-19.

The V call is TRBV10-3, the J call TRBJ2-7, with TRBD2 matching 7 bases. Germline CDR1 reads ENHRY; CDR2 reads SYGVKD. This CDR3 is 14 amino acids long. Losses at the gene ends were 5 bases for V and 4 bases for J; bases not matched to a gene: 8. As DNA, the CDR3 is TGTGCCATCAGTCCGGGTGGGGGGGATTACGAGCAGTACTTC. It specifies CAISPGGGDYEQYF.

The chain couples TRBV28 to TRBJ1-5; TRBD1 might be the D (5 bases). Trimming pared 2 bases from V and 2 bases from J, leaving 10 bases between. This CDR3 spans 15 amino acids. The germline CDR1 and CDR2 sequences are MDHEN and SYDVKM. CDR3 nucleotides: TGTGCCAGCAGTTTAGGGGGGAAACGCAATCAGCCCCAGCATTTT. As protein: CASSLGGKRNQPQHF.

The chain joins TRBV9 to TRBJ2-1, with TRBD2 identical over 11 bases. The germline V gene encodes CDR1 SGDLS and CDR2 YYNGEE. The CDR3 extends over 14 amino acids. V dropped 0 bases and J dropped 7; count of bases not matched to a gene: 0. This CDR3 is CASSVGTSGNEQFF. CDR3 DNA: TGTGCCAGCAGCGTAGGGACTAGCGGGAATGAGCAGTTCTTC.

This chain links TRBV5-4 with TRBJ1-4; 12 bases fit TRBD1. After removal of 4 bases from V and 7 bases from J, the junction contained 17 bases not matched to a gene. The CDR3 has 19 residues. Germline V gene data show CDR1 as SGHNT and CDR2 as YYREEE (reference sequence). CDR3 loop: CASSHPPGTGGAVGEKLFF. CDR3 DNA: TGTGCCAGCAGCCATCCTCCCGGGACAGGGGGCGCGGTAGGTGAAAAACTGTTTTTT. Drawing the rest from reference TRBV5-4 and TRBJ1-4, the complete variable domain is ETGVTQSPTHLIKTRGQQVTLRCSSQSGHNTVSWYQQALGQGPQFIFQYYREEENGRGNFPPRFSGLQFPNYSSELNVNALELDDSALYLCASSHPPGTGGAVGEKLFFGSGTQLSVL.

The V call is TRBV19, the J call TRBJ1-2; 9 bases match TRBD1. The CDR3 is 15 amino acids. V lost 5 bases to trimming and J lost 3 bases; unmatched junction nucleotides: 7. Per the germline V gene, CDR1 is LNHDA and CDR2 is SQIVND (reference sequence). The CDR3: CASSSYRGQDYGYTF. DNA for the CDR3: TGTGCCAGTAGTTCGTACAGGGGGCAGGACTATGGCTACACCTTC.

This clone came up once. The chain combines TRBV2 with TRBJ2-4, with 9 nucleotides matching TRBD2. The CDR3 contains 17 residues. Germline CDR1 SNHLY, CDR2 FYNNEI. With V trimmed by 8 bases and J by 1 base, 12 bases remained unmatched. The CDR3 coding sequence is TGTGCCAGCGGAGGGGCGGGAGGGCCCTCGGCCAAAAACATTCAGTACTTC. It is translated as CASGGAGGPSAKNIQYF.

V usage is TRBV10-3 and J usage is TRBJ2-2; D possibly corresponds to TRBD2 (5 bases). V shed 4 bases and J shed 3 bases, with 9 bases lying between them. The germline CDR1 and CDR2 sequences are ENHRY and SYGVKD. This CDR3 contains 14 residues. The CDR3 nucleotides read TGTGCCATCAGTGGCGTGAGGGACACCGGGGAGCTGTTTTTT. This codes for CAISGVRDTGELFF.

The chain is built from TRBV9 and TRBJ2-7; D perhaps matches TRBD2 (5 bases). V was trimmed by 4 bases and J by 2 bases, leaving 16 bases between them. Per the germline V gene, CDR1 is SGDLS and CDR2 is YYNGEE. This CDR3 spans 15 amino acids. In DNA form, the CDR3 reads TGTGCCAGCAGCCCCCTCGACGGGAAGGCCTACGAGCAGTACTTC. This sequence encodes CASSPLDGKAYEQYF.

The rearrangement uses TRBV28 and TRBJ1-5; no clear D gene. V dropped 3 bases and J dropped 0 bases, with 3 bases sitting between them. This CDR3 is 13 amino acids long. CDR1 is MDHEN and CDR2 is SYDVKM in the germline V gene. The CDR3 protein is CASSFFSNQPQHF. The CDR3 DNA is TGTGCCAGCAGTTTCTTTAGCAATCAGCCCCAGCATTTT.

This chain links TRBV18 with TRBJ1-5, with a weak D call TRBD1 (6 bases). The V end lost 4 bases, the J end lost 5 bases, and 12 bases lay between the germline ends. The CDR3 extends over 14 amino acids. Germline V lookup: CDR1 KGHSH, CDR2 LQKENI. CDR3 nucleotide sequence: TGTGCCAGCTCACAACAGGGTGGGGATCAGCCCCAGCATTTT. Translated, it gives CASSQQGGDQPQHF.

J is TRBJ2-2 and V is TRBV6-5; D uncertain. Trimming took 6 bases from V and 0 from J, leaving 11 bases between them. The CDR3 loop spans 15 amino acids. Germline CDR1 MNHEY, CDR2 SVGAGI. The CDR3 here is CASRYSSTNTGELFF. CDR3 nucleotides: TGTGCCAGCAGATACAGCTCGACGAACACCGGGGAGCTGTTTTTT.

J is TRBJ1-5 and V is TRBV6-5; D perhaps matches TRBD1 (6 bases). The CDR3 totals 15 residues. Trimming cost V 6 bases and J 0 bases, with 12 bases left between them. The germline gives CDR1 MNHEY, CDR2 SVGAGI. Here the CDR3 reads CASSRTVNSNQPQHF. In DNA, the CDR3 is TGTGCCAGCAGCCGGACAGTGAATAGCAATCAGCCCCAGCATTTT.

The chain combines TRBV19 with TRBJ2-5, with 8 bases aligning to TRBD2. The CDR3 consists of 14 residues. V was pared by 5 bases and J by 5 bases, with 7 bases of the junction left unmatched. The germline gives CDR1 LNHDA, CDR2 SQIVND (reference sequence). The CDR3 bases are TGTGCCAGTAGTTTAATAGCGGGACGCGAGACCCAGTACTTC. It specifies CASSLIAGRETQYF.

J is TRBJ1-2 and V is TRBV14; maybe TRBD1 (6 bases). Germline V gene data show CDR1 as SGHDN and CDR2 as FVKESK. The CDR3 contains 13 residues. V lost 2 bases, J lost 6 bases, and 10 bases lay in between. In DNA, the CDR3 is TGTGCCAGCAGCCAATCAGGGGCGCATGGCTACACCTTC. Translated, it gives CASSQSGAHGYTF.

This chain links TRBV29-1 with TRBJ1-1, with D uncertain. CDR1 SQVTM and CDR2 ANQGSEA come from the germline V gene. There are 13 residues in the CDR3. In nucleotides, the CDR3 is TGCACCCTTACCGGAGCTGGCAACACTGAAGCTTTCTTT. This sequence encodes CTLTGAGNTEAFF.

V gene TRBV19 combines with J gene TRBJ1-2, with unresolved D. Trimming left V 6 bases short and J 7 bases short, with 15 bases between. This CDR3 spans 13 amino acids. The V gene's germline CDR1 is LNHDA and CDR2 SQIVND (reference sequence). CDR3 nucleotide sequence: TGTGCCAGTAGAAGTAACAGCTTAAGTGGCTACACCTTC. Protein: CASRSNSLSGYTF.

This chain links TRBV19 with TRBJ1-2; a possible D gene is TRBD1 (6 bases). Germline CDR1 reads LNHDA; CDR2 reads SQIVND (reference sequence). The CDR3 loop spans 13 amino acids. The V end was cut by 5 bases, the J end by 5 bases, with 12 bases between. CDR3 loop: CASSDRQAYGYTF. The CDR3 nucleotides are TGTGCCAGTAGTGACCGACAGGCGTATGGCTACACCTTC.

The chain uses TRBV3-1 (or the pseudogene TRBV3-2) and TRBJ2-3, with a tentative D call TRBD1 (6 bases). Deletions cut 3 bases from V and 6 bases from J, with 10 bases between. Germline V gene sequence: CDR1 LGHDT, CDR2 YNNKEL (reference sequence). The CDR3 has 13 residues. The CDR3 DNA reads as TGTGCCAGCAGCCACGGCGACAGGGATACGCAGTATTTT. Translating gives CASSHGDRDTQYF.

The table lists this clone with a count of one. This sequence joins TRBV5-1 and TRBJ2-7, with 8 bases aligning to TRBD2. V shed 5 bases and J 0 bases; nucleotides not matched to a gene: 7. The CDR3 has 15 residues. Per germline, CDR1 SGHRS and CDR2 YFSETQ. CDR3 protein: CASRQLAASSYEQYF. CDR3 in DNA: TGCGCCAGCAGACAACTAGCGGCTAGCTCCTACGAGCAGTACTTC.

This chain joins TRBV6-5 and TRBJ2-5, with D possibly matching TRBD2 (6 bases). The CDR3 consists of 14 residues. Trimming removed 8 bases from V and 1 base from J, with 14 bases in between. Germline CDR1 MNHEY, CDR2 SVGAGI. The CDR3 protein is CASGGTPFQETQYF. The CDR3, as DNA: TGTGCCAGCGGGGGGACGCCTTTCCAAGAGACCCAGTACTTC.

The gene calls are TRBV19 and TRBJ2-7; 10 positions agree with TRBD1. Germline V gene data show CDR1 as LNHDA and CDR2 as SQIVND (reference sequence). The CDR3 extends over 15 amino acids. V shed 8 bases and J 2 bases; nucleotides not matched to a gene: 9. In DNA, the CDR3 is TGTGCCAGTTGTTCGACAGGGGGCTGTCCCTACGAGCAGTACTTC. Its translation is CASCSTGGCPYEQYF.

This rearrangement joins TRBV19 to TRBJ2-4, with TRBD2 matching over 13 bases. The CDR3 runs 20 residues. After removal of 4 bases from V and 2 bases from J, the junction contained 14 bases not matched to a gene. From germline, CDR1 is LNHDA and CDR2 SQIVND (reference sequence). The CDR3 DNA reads TGTGCCAGTAGTACGCGGACTAGCGGGAGCGAAGGAAAAACCAAAAACATTCAGTACTTC. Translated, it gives CASSTRTSGSEGKTKNIQYF.

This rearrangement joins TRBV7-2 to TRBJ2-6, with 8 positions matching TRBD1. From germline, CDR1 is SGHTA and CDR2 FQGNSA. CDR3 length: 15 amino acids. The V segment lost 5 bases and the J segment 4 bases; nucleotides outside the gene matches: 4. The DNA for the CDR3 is TGTGCCAGCAGCCCTCAGGGGGCCGGGGCCAACGTCCTGACTTTC. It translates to CASSPQGAGANVLTF.